This section outlines one T cell receptor (beta chain) sequence together with its context. The V gene's germline CDR1 is SNHLY and CDR2 FYNNEI. The CDR3 is 14 residues long. Assay: immunoSEQ multiplex PCR; the TCRdb copy retains only in-frame clones and omits some. Among about 32,000 clones listed, roughly nine tenths were seen once. This specimen comes from a study of T cell changes during pregnancy in multiple sclerosis. This specimen consisted of CD8+ T cells from peripheral blood mononuclear cells, obtained in the second trimester of pregnancy. This chain connects TRBV2 to TRBJ1-3; D remains ambiguous. This TCR came from a female donor with multiple sclerosis, enrolled in a pregnancy study. The CDR3 is CESVAGVGGNTIYF. The CDR3 region has the DNA TGTGAATCCGTGGCGGGTGTGGGTGGAAACACCATATATTTT.